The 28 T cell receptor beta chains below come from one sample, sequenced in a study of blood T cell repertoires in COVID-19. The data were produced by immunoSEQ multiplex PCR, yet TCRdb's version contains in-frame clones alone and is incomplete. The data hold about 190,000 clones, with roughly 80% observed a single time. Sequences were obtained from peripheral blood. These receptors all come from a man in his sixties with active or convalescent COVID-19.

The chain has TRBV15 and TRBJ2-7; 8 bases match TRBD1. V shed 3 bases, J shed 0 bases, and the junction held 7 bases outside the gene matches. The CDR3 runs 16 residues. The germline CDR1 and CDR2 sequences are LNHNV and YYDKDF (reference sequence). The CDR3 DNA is TGTGCCACCAGCAGGGATGGACAGGGCCGCTCCTACGAGCAGTACTTC. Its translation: CATSRDGQGRSYEQYF.

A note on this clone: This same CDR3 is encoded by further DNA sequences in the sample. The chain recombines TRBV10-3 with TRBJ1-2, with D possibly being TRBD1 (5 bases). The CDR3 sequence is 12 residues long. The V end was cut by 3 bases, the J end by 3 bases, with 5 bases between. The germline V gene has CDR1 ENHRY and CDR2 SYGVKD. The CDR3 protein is CAISDRDYGYTF. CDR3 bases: TGTGCCATCAGTGACAGGGACTATGGCTACACCTTC.

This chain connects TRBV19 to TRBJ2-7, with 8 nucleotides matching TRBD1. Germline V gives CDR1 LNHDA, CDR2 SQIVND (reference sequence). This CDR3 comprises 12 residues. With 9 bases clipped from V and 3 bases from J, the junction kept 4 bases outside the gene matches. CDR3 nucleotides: TGTGCCAGACCCAGGGGGCACTACGAGCAGTACTTC. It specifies CARPRGHYEQYF. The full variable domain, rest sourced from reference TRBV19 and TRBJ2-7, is DGGITQSPKYLFRKEGQNVTLSCEQNLNHDAMYWYRQDPGQGLRLIYYSQIVNDFQKGDIAEGYSVSREKKESFPLTVTSAQKNPTAFYLCARPRGHYEQYFGPGTRLTVT.

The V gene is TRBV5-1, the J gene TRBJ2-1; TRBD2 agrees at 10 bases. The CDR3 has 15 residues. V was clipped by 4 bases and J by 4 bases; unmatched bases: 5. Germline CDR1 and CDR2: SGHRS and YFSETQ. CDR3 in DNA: TGCGCCAGCAGCCCGACTAGCGGGTCGTACAATGAGCAGTTCTTC. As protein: CASSPTSGSYNEQFF.

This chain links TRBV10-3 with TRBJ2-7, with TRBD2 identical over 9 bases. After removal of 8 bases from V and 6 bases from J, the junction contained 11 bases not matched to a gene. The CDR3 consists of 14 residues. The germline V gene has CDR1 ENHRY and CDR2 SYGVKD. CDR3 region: CAIRVSSGIPEQYF. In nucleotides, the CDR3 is TGTGCCATCCGTGTTTCTAGCGGGATCCCCGAGCAGTACTTC.

In DNA, the CDR3 is TGTGCCAGCAGTTCCCGGACAGGGGGTAGCGGCAATGAGCAGTTCTTC. This sequence encodes CASSSRTGGSGNEQFF. The J gene is TRBJ2-1, the V gene TRBV27, with 10 bases matching TRBD1. V was clipped by 4 bases and J by 6 bases; unmatched bases: 9. The CDR3 runs to 16 residues. Germline V CDR1 and CDR2: MNHEY, SMNVEV (reference sequence).

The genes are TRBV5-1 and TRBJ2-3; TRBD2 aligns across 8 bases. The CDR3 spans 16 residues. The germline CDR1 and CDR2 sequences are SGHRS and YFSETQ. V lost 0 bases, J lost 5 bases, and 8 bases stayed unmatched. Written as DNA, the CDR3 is TGCGCCAGCAGCTTGGCAGGGGCTAGCGGGCAAGATACGCAGTATTTT. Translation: CASSLAGASGQDTQYF.

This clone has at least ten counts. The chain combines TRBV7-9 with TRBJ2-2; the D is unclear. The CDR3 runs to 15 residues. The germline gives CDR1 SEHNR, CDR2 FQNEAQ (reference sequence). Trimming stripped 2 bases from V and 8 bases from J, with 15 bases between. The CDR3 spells CASSLPASLVGELFF. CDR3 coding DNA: TGTGCCAGCAGCTTACCCGCAAGCCTGGTTGGGGAGCTGTTTTTT.

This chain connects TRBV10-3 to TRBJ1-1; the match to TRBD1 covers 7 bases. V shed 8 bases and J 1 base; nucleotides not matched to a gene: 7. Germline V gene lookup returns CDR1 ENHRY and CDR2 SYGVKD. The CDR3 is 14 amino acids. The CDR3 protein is CAIGPGQPNTEAFF. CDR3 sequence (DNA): TGTGCCATCGGGCCGGGACAGCCGAACACTGAAGCTTTCTTT.

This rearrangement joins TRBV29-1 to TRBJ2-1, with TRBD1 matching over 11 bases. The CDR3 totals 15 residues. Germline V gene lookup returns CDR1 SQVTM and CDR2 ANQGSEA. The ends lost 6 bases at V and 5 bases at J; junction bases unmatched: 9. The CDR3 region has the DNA TGCAGCGTCGCGATAGGACAGGGGGCCAACAATGAGCAGTTCTTC. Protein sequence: CSVAIGQGANNEQFF.

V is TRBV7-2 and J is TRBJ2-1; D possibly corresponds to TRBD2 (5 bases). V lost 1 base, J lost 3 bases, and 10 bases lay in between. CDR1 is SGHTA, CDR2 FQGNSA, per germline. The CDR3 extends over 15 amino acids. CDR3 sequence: CASSLEGEVYNEQFF. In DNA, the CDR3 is TGTGCCAGCAGCTTAGAGGGAGAGGTCTACAATGAGCAGTTCTTC.

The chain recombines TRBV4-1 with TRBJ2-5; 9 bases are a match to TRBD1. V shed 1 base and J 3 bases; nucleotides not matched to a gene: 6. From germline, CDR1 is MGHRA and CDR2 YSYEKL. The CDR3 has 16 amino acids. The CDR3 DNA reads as TGCGCCAGCAGCCAAGGGCTGACAGGGGGTAAAGAGACCCAGTACTTC. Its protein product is CASSQGLTGGKETQYF.

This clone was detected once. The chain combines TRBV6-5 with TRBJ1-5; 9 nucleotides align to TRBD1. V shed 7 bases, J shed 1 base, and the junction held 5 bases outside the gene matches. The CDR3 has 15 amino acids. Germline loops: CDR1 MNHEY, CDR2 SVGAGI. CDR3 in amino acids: CASIRDRDSNQPQHF. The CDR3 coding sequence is TGTGCCAGCATCAGGGACAGGGACAGCAATCAGCCCCAGCATTTT.

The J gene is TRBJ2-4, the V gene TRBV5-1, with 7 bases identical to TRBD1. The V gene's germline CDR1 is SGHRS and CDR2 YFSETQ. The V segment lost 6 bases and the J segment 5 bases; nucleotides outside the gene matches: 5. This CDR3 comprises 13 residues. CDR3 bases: TGCGCCAGCACAGACAGGGAGCAAAACATTCAGTACTTC. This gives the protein CASTDREQNIQYF.

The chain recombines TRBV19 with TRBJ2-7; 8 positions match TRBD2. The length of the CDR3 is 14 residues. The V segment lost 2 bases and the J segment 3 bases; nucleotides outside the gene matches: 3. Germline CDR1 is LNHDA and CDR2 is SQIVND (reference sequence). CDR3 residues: CASSISGSLYEQYF. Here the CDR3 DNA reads TGTGCCAGTAGTATAAGCGGGAGTCTCTACGAGCAGTACTTC. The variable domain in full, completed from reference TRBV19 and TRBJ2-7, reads DGGITQSPKYLFRKEGQNVTLSCEQNLNHDAMYWYRQDPGQGLRLIYYSQIVNDFQKGDIAEGYSVSREKKESFPLTVTSAQKNPTAFYLCASSISGSLYEQYFGPGTRLTVT.

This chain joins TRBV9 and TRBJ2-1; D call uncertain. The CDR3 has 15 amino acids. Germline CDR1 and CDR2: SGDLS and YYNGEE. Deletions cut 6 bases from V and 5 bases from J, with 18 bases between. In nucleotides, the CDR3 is TGTGCCAGCACCCCAGGTCCCCTTGCTCACAATGAGCAGTTCTTC. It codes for CASTPGPLAHNEQFF.

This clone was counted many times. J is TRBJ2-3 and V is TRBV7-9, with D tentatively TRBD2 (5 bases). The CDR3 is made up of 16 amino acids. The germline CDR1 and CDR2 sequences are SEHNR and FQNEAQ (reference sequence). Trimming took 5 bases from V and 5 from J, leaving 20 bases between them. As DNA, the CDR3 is TGTGCCAGCAGCCTCCAGAGCGGCCCGGCGATAGATACGCAGTATTTT. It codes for CASSLQSGPAIDTQYF.

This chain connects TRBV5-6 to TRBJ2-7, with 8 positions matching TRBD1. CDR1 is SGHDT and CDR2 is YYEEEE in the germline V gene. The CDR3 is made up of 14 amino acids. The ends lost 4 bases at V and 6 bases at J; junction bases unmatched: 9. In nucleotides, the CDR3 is TGTGCCAGCAGCCCTTGGGACAGGTCCAGCGAGCAGTACTTC. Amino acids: CASSPWDRSSEQYF. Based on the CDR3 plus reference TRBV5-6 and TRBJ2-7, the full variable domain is DAGVTQSPTHLIKTRGQQVTLRCSPKSGHDTVSWYQQALGQGPQFIFQYYEEEERQRGNFPDRFSGHQFPNYSSELNVNALLLGDSALYLCASSPWDRSSEQYFGPGTRLTVT.

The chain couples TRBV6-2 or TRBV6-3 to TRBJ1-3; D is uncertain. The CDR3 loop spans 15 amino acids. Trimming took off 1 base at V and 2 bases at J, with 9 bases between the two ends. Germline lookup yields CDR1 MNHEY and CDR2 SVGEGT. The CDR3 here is CASSYYSGTGNTIYF. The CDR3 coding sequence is TGTGCCAGCAGTTACTATTCGGGGACTGGAAACACCATATATTTT.

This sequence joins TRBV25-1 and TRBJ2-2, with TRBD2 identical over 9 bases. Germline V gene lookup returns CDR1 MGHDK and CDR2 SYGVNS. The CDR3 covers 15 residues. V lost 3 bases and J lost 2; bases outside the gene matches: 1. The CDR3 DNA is TGTGCCAGCAGTGATAGCGGGAGAAACACCGGGGAGCTGTTTTTT. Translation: CASSDSGRNTGELFF.

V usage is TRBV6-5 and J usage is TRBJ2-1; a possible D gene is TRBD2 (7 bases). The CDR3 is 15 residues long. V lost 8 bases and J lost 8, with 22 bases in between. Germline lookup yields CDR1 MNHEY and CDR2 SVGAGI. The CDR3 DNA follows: TGTGCCAGCGGCCGGGGGGCACTAGAGGGAGATGAGCAGTTCTTC. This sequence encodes CASGRGALEGDEQFF.

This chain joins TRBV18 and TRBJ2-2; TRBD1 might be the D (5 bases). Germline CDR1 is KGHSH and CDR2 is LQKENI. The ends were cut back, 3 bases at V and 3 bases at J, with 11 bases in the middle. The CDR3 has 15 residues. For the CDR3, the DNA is TGTGCCAGCTCACCGAACGACAGATACACCGGGGAGCTGTTTTTT. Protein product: CASSPNDRYTGELFF.

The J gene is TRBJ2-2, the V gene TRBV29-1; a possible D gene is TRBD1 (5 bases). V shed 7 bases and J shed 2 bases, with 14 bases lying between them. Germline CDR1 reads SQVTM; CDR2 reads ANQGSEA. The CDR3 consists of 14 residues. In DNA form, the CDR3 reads TGCAGCGCATCCCAGGGTTTTAACACCGGGGAGCTGTTTTTT. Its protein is CSASQGFNTGELFF.

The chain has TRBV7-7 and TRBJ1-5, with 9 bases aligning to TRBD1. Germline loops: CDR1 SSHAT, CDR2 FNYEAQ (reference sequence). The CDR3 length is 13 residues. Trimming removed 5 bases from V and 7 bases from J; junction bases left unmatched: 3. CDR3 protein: CASSQGQGQPQHF. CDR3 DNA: TGTGCCAGCAGCCAGGGACAGGGCCAGCCCCAGCATTTT.

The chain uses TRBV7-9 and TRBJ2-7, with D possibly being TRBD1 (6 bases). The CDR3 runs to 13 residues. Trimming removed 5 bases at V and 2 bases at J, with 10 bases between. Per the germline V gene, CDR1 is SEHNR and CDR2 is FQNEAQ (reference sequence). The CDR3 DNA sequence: TGTGCCAGCAGCACAGGACAGCCCTACGAGCAGTACTTC. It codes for CASSTGQPYEQYF.

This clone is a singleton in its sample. CDR3 residues: CASSLIPGRRGDTQYF. The CDR3 DNA follows: TGTGCCAGCAGCTTGATCCCCGGGAGGCGGGGAGATACGCAGTATTTT. The chain recombines TRBV7-2 with TRBJ2-3; 7 bases are shared with TRBD2. Germline values: CDR1 SGHTA, CDR2 FQGNSA. The J segment lost 5 bases and the V segment lost 3 bases, leaving 11 bases of the junction unmatched. The CDR3 loop spans 16 amino acids. The full variable domain, with the rest looked up from reference TRBV7-2 and TRBJ2-3, is GAGVSQSPSNKVTEKGKDVELRCDPISGHTALYWYRQSLGQGLEFLIYFQGNSAPDKSGLPSDRFSAERTGGSVSTLTIQRTQQEDSAVYLCASSLIPGRRGDTQYFGPGTRLTVL.

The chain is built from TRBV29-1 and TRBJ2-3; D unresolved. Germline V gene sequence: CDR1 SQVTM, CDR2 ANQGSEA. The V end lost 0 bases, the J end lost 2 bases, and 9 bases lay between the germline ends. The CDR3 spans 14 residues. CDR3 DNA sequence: TGCAGCGTTGAAGATCTGCAGGCCACAGATACGCAGTATTTT. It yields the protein CSVEDLQATDTQYF.

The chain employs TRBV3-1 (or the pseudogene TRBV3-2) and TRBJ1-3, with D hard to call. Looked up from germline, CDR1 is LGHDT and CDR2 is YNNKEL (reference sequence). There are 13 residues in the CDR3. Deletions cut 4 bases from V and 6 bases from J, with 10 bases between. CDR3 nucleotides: TGTGCCAGCAGCCCCCGGGTGGAAAACACCATATATTTT. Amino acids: CASSPRVENTIYF.